Listed here are 25 T cell receptor beta chains from one sample, sequenced in a study of cytomegalovirus exposure and HLA in healthy donors. Primers included in the PCR were 60 Vbeta and 13 Jbeta primers. Profiled with immunoSEQ multiplex PCR; TCRdb holds only in-frame clones, not every one. Of about 200,000 clones in the sample, around four fifths were seen once. Input material: PBMCs. The receptors originated from a man aged 50 or older in good health and CMV-seronegative.

The chain combines TRBV6-1 with TRBJ1-2; 8 bases agree with TRBD1. The V gene's germline CDR1 is MNHNS and CDR2 SASEGT. The CDR3 covers 14 residues. V lost 3 bases and J lost 1; bases outside the gene matches: 1. The CDR3 DNA follows: TGTGCCAGCAGTGATGGACAGGGTAACTATGGCTACACCTTC. It specifies CASSDGQGNYGYTF.

CDR3 DNA: TGTGCCAGCAGCCCTACTCTAAGCACAGATACGCAGTATTTT. It is translated as CASSPTLSTDTQYF. The rearrangement joins TRBV13 to TRBJ2-3; no definite D call. Germline lookup yields CDR1 PRHDT and CDR2 FYEKMQ (reference sequence). Trimming cost V 5 bases and J 0 bases, with 9 bases left between them. The CDR3 sequence is 14 residues long.

The chain links TRBV29-1 to TRBJ2-5, with D perhaps matching TRBD1 (7 bases). The J call may be incorrect, as the DNA end agrees better with TRBJ2-7. Germline values: CDR1 SQVTM, CDR2 ANQGSEA. The CDR3 covers 14 residues. CDR3 residues: CSVETPGGLYEQYF. The CDR3 region has the DNA TGCAGCGTTGAAACGCCAGGGGGGTTGTACGAGCAGTACTTC.

In this sample, this clone turned up a few times. The chain uses TRBV28 and TRBJ2-3, with unresolved D. Germline-derived CDR1 and CDR2 are MDHEN and SYDVKM. V lost 5 bases to trimming and J lost 3 bases, with 12 bases between them. The CDR3 covers 14 residues. The CDR3 spells CASSPNWATDTQYF. CDR3 bases: TGTGCCAGCAGTCCGAATTGGGCGACAGATACGCAGTATTTT.

This clone came up a few times. The gene calls are TRBV28 and TRBJ2-2, with D possibly being TRBD2 (6 bases). CDR3 length: 16 residues. V lost 3 bases, J lost 6 bases, and 17 bases lay in between. From germline, CDR1 is MDHEN and CDR2 SYDVKM. CDR3 nucleotides: TGTGCCAGCAGTTTGATCAGCCCAGGAGGGGCCGGGGAGCTGTTTTTT. Translation: CASSLISPGGAGELFF.

V gene TRBV15 combines with J gene TRBJ2-3, with D possibly being TRBD1 (5 bases). The CDR3 sequence is 14 residues long. Germline V CDR1 and CDR2: LNHNV, YYDKDF (reference sequence). Trimming left V 0 bases short and J 2 bases short, with 6 bases between. Here the CDR3 reads CATSREQVTDTQYF. DNA for the CDR3: TGTGCCACCAGCAGAGAACAGGTCACAGATACGCAGTATTTT.

The chain links TRBV5-1 to TRBJ2-3; 15 bases match TRBD2. The CDR3 loop spans 20 amino acids. Germline lookup yields CDR1 SGHRS and CDR2 YFSETQ. Unmatched junction bases numbered 12, after V lost 2 bases and J lost 2 bases. The CDR3 sequence is CASSFGTSGRKTIFTDTQYF. As DNA, the CDR3 is TGCGCCAGCAGCTTCGGGACTAGCGGGAGGAAAACCATTTTCACAGATACGCAGTATTTT.

In this sample, this clone turned up many times. V gene TRBV6-5 combines with J gene TRBJ1-2; D unresolved. Trimming removed 7 bases at V and 5 bases at J, with 17 bases between. Germline CDR1 is MNHEY and CDR2 is SVGAGI. The length of the CDR3 is 14 residues. The CDR3 reads CASTDGGRIYGYTF. In DNA form, the CDR3 reads TGTGCCAGCACCGACGGAGGACGGATATATGGCTACACCTTC.

The V and J genes are TRBV9 and TRBJ2-7; a weak D match, TRBD1 (7 bases). The CDR3 is made up of 14 amino acids. Trimming removed 4 bases at V and 2 bases at J, with 13 bases between. Germline values: CDR1 SGDLS, CDR2 YYNGEE. CDR3 region: CASSSTGEAYEQYF. The CDR3 DNA is TGTGCCAGCAGCTCAACAGGGGAGGCCTACGAGCAGTACTTC. The variable domain in full, with the rest retrieved from reference TRBV9 and TRBJ2-7, is DSGVTQTPKHLITATGQRVTLRCSPRSGDLSVYWYQQSLDQGLQFLIQYYNGEERAKGNILERFSAQQFPDLHSELNLSSLELGDSALYFCASSSTGEAYEQYFGPGTRLTVT.

The genes are TRBV28 and TRBJ2-1, with D perhaps matching TRBD2 (6 bases). In germline, CDR1 is MDHEN, CDR2 SYDVKM. CDR3 size: 15 residues. V was clipped by 6 bases and J by 4 bases, with 16 bases between them. The CDR3 DNA reads TGTGCCAGCAGCCGACCGGGACTGGGGTACAATGAGCAGTTCTTC. It specifies CASSRPGLGYNEQFF.

This clone was counted only a few times. The chain carries TRBV6-5 and TRBJ2-7, with D maybe TRBD1 (6 bases). The CDR3 has 14 amino acids. With 6 bases removed from V and 5 bases from J, the gap between germline ends came to 17 bases. Germline loops: CDR1 MNHEY, CDR2 SVGAGI. This CDR3 is CASRRGQWNHEQYF. CDR3 nucleotides: TGTGCCAGCAGGAGAGGACAGTGGAACCACGAGCAGTACTTC.

The chain couples TRBV9 to TRBJ2-2; TRBD2 agrees at 10 bases. There are 15 residues in the CDR3. CDR1 and CDR2 from the germline V gene are SGDLS and YYNGEE. After removal of 4 bases from V and 7 bases from J, the junction contained 7 bases not matched to a gene. The CDR3 protein is CASSYLAGAIGELFF. CDR3 DNA: TGTGCCAGCAGCTACCTAGCGGGAGCCATCGGGGAGCTGTTTTTT.

V and J are TRBV5-1 and TRBJ2-7; no clear D. The germline V gene has CDR1 SGHRS and CDR2 YFSETQ. This CDR3 is built from 13 residues. Trimming cost V 6 bases and J 3 bases, with 13 bases left between them. The CDR3 is CASTPGDGYEQYF. The CDR3 nucleotides are TGCGCCAGCACCCCCGGAGACGGCTACGAGCAGTACTTC.

This clone was detected a few times. The chain combines TRBV9 with TRBJ2-1; TRBD2 is a possible D gene (6 bases). The V gene's germline CDR1 is SGDLS and CDR2 YYNGEE. V lost 4 bases to trimming and J lost 2 bases, with 13 bases between them. This CDR3 region has 15 residues. CDR3 residues: CASSLQGGAYNEQFF. The CDR3 DNA reads as TGTGCCAGCAGCCTTCAGGGAGGCGCCTACAATGAGCAGTTCTTC.

V usage is TRBV2 and J usage is TRBJ2-7, with 10 nucleotides matching TRBD2. Germline-derived CDR1 and CDR2 are SNHLY and FYNNEI. J gave up 6 bases and V 7 bases, and 9 bases lay outside the gene matches. The CDR3 runs to 14 residues. CDR3 in DNA: TGTGCCAGCATTGCGTCTAGCGGGAGCAGCGAGCAGTACTTC. It codes for CASIASSGSSEQYF.

The J gene is TRBJ2-5, the V gene TRBV5-4; D unresolved. V gave up 2 bases and J gave up 7 bases, with 12 bases separating them. The CDR3 loop spans 13 amino acids. Germline-derived CDR1 and CDR2 are SGHNT and YYREEE (reference sequence). Here the CDR3 DNA reads TGTGCCAGCAGCTTCCCCCACGCAGGGACCCAGTACTTC. This codes for CASSFPHAGTQYF.

This clone was seen a few times. The chain links TRBV5-1 to TRBJ2-1, with TRBD2 matching 10 bases. V was pared by 1 base and J by 8 bases, with 6 bases of the junction left unmatched. Germline assignment: CDR1 SGHRS and CDR2 YFSETQ. The CDR3 spans 15 residues. The CDR3, as DNA: TGCGCCAGCAGCTTGAGCGGGAGGGATTGGGATGAGCAGTTCTTC. As protein: CASSLSGRDWDEQFF.

The genes are TRBV9 and TRBJ2-3; no clear D. The CDR3 extends over 13 amino acids. Germline lookup yields CDR1 SGDLS and CDR2 YYNGEE. V was pared by 2 bases and J by 0 bases, with 4 bases between. CDR3 region: CASSVISTDTQYF. The CDR3 DNA is TGTGCCAGCAGCGTCATTAGCACAGATACGCAGTATTTT.

CDR3 sequence: CASSLAGVAGGGEQFF. The CDR3 DNA reads as TGTGCCAGCAGCCTCGCGGGGGTAGCGGGGGGGGGTGAGCAGTTCTTC. The chain is built from TRBV9 and TRBJ2-1, with 11 bases matching TRBD2. Germline V gene lookup returns CDR1 SGDLS and CDR2 YYNGEE. This CDR3 region has 16 residues. After removal of 4 bases from V and 9 bases from J, the junction contained 12 bases not matched to a gene.

The J gene is TRBJ1-1, the V gene TRBV6-5; possible D gene TRBD1, 6 bases. This CDR3 has 13 residues. CDR1 and CDR2 from the germline V gene are MNHEY and SVGAGI. V was trimmed by 7 bases and J by 1 base, leaving 10 bases between them. The CDR3 loop is CASNRDGNTEAFF. The CDR3 DNA is TGTGCCAGCAACAGGGACGGGAACACTGAAGCTTTCTTT.

The J gene is TRBJ1-5, the V gene TRBV9, with a possible D match to TRBD1 (6 bases). CDR1 and CDR2 (germline): SGDLS, YYNGEE. The germline V and J ends were trimmed by 0 bases and 6 bases, with 10 bases remaining between them. The CDR3 has 14 amino acids. The CDR3 spells CASSVGGGTQPQHF. CDR3 coding DNA: TGTGCCAGCAGCGTAGGAGGGGGAACTCAGCCCCAGCATTTT.

The CDR3 region has the DNA TGTGCCAGCAGTAAATATAGCAATCAGCCCCAGCATTTT. It encodes CASSKYSNQPQHF. The rearrangement uses TRBV5-6 and TRBJ1-5; no reliable D call. V was clipped by 5 bases and J by 0 bases, with 6 bases between them. The CDR3 is 13 amino acids. Germline V gives CDR1 SGHDT, CDR2 YYEEEE.

V gene TRBV10-1 combines with J gene TRBJ2-1, with 14 nucleotides matching TRBD2. Germline CDR1 and CDR2: WNHNN and SYGVQD (reference sequence). J gave up 12 bases and V 8 bases, and 3 bases lay outside the gene matches. The CDR3 runs 12 residues. CDR3 DNA sequence: TGCGCCAGCGCGGGACTAGCGGGAGTGCAGTTCTTC. Protein product: CASAGLAGVQFF.

This clone showed up just a few times. V is TRBV5-6 and J is TRBJ1-4; D ambiguous. The CDR3 runs 15 residues. Germline V gene sequence: CDR1 SGHDT, CDR2 YYEEEE. The V end was cut by 2 bases, the J end by 0 bases, with 8 bases between. CDR3 amino acids: CASSLFRATNEKLFF. CDR3 DNA: TGTGCCAGCAGCTTATTTCGTGCAACTAATGAAAAACTGTTTTTT.

The genes are TRBV6-6 and TRBJ2-5; TRBD2 might be the D (6 bases). Germline CDR1 and CDR2: MNHNY and SVGAGI (reference sequence). Deletions cut 5 bases from V and 4 bases from J, with 14 bases between. The CDR3 spans 14 residues. CDR3 nucleotide sequence: TGTGCCAGCAGTAACCCATCGGAGGGAGAGACCCAGTACTTC. Protein product: CASSNPSEGETQYF.